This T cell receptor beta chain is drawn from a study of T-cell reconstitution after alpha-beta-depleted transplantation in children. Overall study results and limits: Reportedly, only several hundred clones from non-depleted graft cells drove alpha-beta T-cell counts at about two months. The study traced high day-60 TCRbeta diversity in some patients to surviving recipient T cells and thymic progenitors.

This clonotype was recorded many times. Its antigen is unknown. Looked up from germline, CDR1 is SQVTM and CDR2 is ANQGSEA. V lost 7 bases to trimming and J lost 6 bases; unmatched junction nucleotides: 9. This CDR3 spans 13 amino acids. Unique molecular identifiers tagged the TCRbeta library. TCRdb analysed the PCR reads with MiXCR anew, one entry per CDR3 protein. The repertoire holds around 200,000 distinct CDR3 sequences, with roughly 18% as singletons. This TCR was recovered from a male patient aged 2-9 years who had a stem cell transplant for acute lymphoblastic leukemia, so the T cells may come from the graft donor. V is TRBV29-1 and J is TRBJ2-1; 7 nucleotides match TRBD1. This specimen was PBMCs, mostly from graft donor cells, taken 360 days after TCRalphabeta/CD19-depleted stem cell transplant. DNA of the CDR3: TGCAGCGCCCCGGTGGACAGGCTCAATGAGCAGTTCTTC. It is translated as CSAPVDRLNEQFF.